The sample holds a few counts of the clone carrying this TCR beta chain. Other DNA sequences of this sample code for an identical CDR3. The sample belongs to a study of shared clonotypes between healthy human individuals. The wider study: The donors, a couple of women and three men, were aged 18 to 49.

Researchers ran the assay at a deep level. Genomic DNA of every subset was divided equally among multiple immunoSEQ plates. For unsorted PBMC, 300 ng DNA per replicate equaled roughly 28,000 T cell genomes. Some clones are missing from TCRdb's copy, which holds only in-frame ones; the method was immunoSEQ multiplex PCR. The sample comprises approximately 510,000 clones, roughly 78% of which are singletons, and over 10% rests with the top ten. The germline gives CDR1 SNHLY, CDR2 FYNNEI. V gave up 2 bases and J gave up 5 bases, with 15 bases separating them. The CDR3 length is 15 residues. Material: PBMCs. The V gene is TRBV2, the J gene TRBJ1-1; a possible D gene is TRBD1 (6 bases). This TCR was recovered from a woman aged 40 to 50 in good health. Some clones in this sample may be carry-over from other donors' samples. CDR3 region: CASSERGAGGTEAFF. CDR3 DNA sequence: TGTGCCAGCAGTGAACGGGGGGCCGGGGGGACTGAAGCTTTCTTT.